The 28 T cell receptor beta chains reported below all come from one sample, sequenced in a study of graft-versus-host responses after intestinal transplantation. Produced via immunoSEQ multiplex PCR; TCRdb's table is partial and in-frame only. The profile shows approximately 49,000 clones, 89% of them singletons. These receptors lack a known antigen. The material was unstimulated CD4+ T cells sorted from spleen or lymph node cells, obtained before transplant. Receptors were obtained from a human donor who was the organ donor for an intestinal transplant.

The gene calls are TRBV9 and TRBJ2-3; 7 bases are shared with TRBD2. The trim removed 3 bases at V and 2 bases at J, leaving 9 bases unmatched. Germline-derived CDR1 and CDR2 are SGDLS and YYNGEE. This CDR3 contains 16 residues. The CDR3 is CASSAISSGYTDTQYF. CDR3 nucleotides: TGTGCCAGCAGCGCAATTTCTAGCGGATACACAGATACGCAGTATTTT.

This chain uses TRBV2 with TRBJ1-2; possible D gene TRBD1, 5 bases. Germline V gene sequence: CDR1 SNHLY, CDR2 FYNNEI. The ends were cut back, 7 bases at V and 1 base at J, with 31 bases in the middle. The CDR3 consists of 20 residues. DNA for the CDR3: TGTGCCAGCACTATCTCGGTGGGGCGGGAGGTTTTAAGAATTAACTATGGCTACACCTTC. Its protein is CASTISVGREVLRINYGYTF.

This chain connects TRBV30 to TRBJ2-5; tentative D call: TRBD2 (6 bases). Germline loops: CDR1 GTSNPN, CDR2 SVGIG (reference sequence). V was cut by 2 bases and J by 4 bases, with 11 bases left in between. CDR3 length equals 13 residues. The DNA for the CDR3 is TGTGCCTGGAGTCGAGGTAGCGGAGAGACCCAGTACTTC. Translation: CAWSRGSGETQYF.

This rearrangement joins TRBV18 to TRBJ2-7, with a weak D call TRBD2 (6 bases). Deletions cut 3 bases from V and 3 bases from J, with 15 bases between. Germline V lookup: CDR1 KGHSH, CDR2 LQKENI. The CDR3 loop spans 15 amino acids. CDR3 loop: CASSPTRDSRYEQYF. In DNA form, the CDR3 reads TGTGCCAGCTCACCGACTCGGGACTCACGCTACGAGCAGTACTTC.

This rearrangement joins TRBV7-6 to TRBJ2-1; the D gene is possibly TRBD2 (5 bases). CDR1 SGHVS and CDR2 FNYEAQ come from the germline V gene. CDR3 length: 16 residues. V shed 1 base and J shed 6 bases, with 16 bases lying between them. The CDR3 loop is CASSLVSSIGRNEQFF. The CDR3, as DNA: TGTGCCAGCAGCTTAGTATCTAGCATCGGCCGCAATGAGCAGTTCTTC.

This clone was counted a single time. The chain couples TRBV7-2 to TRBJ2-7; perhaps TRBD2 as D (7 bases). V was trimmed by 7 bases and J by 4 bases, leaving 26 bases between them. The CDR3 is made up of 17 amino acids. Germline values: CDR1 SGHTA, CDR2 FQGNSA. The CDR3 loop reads CASKSGGQGGGPYEQYF. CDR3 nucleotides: TGTGCCAGCAAGAGTGGAGGTCAAGGGGGGGGCCCGTACGAGCAGTACTTC. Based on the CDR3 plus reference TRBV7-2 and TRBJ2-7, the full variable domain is GAGVSQSPSNKVTEKGKDVELRCDPISGHTALYWYRQSLGQGLEFLIYFQGNSAPDKSGLPSDRFSAERTGGSVSTLTIQRTQQEDSAVYLCASKSGGQGGGPYEQYFGPGTRLTVT.

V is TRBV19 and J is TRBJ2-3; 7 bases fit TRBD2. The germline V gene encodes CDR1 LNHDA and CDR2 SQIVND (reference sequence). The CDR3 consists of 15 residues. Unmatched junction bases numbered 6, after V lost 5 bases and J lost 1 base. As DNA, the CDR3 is TGTGCCAGTAGTGTATTAGCGGGTCGCACAGATACGCAGTATTTT. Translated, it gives CASSVLAGRTDTQYF.

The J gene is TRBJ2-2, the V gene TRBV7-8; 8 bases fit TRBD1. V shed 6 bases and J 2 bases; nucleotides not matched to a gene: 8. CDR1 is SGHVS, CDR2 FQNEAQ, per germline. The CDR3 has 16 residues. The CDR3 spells CASRHRQGINTGELFF. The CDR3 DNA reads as TGTGCCAGCAGGCATAGACAGGGGATAAACACCGGGGAGCTGTTTTTT.

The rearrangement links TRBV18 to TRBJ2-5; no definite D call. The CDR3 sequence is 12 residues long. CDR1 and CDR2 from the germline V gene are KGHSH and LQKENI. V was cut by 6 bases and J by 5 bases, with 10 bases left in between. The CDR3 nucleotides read TGTGCCAGCTCGACCACCGGGGAGACCCAGTACTTC. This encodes CASSTTGETQYF.

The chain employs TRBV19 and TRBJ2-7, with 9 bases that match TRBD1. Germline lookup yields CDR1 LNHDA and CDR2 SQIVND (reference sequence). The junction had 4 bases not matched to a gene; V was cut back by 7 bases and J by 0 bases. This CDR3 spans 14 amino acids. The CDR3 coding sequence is TGTGCCAGTACCCTGACAGGGGGCTCCTACGAGCAGTACTTC. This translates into CASTLTGGSYEQYF.

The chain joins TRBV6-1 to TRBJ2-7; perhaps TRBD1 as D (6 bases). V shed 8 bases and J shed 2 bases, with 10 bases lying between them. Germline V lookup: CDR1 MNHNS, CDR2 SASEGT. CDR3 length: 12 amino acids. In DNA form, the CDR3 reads TGTGCCAGCTTACAGGGACCCTACGAGCAGTACTTC. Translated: CASLQGPYEQYF.

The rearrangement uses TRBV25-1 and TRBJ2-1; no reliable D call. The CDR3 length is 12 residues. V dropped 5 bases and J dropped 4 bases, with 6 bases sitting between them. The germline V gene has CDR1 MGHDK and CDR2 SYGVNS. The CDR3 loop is CASSFSYNEQFF. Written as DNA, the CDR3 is TGTGCCAGCAGTTTCAGTTACAATGAGCAGTTCTTC.

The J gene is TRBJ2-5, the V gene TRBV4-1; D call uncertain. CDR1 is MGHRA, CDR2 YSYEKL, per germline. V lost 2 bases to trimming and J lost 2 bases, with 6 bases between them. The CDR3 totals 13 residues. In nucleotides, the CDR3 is TGCGCCAGCAGCCAACTCCCTCAAGAGACCCAGTACTTC. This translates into CASSQLPQETQYF.

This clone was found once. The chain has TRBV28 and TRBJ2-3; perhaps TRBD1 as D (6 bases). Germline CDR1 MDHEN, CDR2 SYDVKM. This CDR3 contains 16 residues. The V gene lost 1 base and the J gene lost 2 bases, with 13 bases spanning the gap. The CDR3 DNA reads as TGTGCCAGCAGTTTATCTGGGGGCCGTTACACAGATACGCAGTATTTT. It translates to CASSLSGGRYTDTQYF. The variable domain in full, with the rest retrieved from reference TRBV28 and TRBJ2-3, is DVKVTQSSRYLVKRTGEKVFLECVQDMDHENMFWYRQDPGLGLRLIYFSYDVKMKEKGDIPEGYSVSREKKERFSLILESASTNQTSMYLCASSLSGGRYTDTQYFGPGTRLTVL.

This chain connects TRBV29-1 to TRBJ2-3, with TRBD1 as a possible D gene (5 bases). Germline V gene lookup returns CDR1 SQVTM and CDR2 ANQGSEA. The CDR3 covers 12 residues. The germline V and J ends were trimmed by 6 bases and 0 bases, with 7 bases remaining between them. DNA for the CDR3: TGCAGCGTCCGACAGAGCACAGATACGCAGTATTTT. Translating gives CSVRQSTDTQYF.

CDR3 loop: CASSLVYEGRPYEQYF. CDR3 sequence (DNA): TGTGCCAGCAGCTTGGTTTATGAGGGCAGACCCTACGAGCAGTACTTC. J is TRBJ2-7 and V is TRBV5-6; D perhaps matches TRBD2 (5 bases). The germline V gene encodes CDR1 SGHDT and CDR2 YYEEEE. This CDR3 contains 16 residues. Trimming pared 0 bases from V and 2 bases from J, leaving 15 bases between. Based on the CDR3 plus reference TRBV5-6 and TRBJ2-7, the full variable domain is DAGVTQSPTHLIKTRGQQVTLRCSPKSGHDTVSWYQQALGQGPQFIFQYYEEEERQRGNFPDRFSGHQFPNYSSELNVNALLLGDSALYLCASSLVYEGRPYEQYFGPGTRLTVT.

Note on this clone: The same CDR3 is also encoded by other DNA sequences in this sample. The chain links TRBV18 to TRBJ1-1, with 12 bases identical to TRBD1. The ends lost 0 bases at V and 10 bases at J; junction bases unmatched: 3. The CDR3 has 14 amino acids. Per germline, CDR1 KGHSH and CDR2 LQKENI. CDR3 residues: CASSPPGDRGRAFF. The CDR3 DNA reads TGTGCCAGCTCACCACCGGGGGACAGGGGGCGAGCTTTCTTT.

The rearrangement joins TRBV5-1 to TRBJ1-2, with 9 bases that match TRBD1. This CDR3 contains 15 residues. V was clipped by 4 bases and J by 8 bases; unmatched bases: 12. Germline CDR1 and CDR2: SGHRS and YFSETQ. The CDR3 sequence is CASSGRTGATDGYTF. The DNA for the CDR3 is TGCGCCAGCAGCGGAAGGACAGGGGCAACCGACGGCTACACCTTC.

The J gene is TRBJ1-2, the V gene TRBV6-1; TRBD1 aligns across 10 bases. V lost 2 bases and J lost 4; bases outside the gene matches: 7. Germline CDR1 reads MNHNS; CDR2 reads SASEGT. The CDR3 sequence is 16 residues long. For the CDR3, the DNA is TGTGCCAGCAGTGAAACCAGGACAGGGGGTTTCTATGGCTACACCTTC. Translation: CASSETRTGGFYGYTF.

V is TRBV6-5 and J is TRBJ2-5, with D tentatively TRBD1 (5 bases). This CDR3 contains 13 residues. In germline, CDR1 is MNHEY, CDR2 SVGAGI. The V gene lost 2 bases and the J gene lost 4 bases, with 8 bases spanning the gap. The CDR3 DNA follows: TGTGCCAGCAGTTACCCGCAGGGAGAGACCCAGTACTTC. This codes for CASSYPQGETQYF.

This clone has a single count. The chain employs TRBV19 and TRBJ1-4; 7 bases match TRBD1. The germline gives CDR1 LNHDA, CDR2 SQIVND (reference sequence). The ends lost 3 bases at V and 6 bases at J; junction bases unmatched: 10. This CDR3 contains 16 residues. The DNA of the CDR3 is TGTGCCAGTAGTATTAGGTCCGGGACAGCCTATGAAAAACTGTTTTTT. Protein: CASSIRSGTAYEKLFF.

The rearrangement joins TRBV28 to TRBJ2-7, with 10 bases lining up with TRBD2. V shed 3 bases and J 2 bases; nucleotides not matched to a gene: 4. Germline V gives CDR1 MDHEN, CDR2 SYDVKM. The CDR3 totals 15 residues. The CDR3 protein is CASSFPSGGTYEQYF. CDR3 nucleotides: TGTGCCAGCAGTTTCCCTAGCGGGGGAACCTACGAGCAGTACTTC. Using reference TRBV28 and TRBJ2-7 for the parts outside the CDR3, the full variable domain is DVKVTQSSRYLVKRTGEKVFLECVQDMDHENMFWYRQDPGLGLRLIYFSYDVKMKEKGDIPEGYSVSREKKERFSLILESASTNQTSMYLCASSFPSGGTYEQYFGPGTRLTVT.

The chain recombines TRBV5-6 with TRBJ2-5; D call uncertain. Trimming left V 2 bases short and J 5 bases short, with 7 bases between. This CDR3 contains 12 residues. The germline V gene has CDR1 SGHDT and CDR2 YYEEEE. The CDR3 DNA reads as TGTGCCAGCAGCTTATCCGGGGAGACCCAGTACTTC. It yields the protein CASSLSGETQYF. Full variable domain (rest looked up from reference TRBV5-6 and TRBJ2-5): DAGVTQSPTHLIKTRGQQVTLRCSPKSGHDTVSWYQQALGQGPQFIFQYYEEEERQRGNFPDRFSGHQFPNYSSELNVNALLLGDSALYLCASSLSGETQYFGPGTRLLVL.

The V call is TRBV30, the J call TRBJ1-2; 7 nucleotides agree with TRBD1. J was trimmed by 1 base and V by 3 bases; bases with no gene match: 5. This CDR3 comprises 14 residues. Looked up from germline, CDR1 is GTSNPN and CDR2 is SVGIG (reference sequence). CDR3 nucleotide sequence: TGTGCCTGGAGGATACAGGGGTATAACTATGGCTACACCTTC. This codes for CAWRIQGYNYGYTF.

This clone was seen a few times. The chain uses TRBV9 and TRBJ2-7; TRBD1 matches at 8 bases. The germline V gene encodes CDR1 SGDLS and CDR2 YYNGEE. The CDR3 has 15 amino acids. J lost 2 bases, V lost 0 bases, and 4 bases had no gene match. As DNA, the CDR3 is TGTGCCAGCAGCGTAGGACAGGGGCGTCCCTACGAGCAGTACTTC. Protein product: CASSVGQGRPYEQYF.

CDR3 amino acids: CASSLARRGSTDTQYF. DNA for the CDR3: TGTGCCAGCAGCTTAGCGAGGAGGGGTAGCACAGATACGCAGTATTTT. The J gene is TRBJ2-3, the V gene TRBV11-1, with D possibly TRBD2 on 6 matching bases. The ends were cut back, 0 bases at V and 0 bases at J, with 10 bases in the middle. CDR1 and CDR2 (germline): SGHAT, FQDESV (reference sequence). This CDR3 contains 16 residues.

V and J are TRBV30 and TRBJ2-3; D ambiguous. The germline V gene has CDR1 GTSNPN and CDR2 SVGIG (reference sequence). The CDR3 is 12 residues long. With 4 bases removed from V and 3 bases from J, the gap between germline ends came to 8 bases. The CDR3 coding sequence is TGTGCCTGGACCCCCAATACAGATACGCAGTATTTT. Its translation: CAWTPNTDTQYF.

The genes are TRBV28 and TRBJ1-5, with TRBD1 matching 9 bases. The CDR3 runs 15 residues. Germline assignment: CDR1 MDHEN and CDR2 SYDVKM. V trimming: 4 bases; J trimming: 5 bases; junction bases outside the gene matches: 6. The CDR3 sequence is CASSSPGQGDQPQHF. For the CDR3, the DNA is TGTGCCAGCAGTTCCCCGGGACAGGGTGATCAGCCCCAGCATTTT.